This T cell receptor (beta chain) is from a study of blood T cell repertoires in COVID-19. Study at large: COVID-19 samples from acute and convalescent phases originated in the United States, Italy and Spain.

Per the original methods: For nucleated cells, counts were estimated from reference gene primer amplification. Method: immunoSEQ multiplex PCR; TCRdb's copy keeps in-frame clones and lacks some. That table furnishes V, J and clone size, whereas the DNA furnished D and trimming. The data contain hundreds of thousands of clones, 85% to 90% of them singletons. V was cut by 10 bases and J by 4 bases, with 13 bases left in between. Germline V gene data show CDR1 as MNHNY and CDR2 as SVGAGI (reference sequence). The CDR3 covers 12 residues. This clonotype was obtained from a man aged 25 to 40 who had been exposed to COVID-19. Sequences were obtained from PBMCs or T cells enriched from blood (not recorded which). V usage is TRBV6-6 and J usage is TRBJ2-5, with D perhaps matching TRBD1 (5 bases). CDR3 nucleotides: TGTGCCACAAAAAGGGGTGGAGAGACCCAGTACTTC. Encoded protein: CATKRGGETQYF.